This TCR beta chain was identified in a study of cytomegalovirus exposure and HLA in healthy donors. CDR3 size: 15 residues. Germline trimming cut 7 bases from V and 5 bases from J; bases unmatched to any gene: 9. Germline CDR1 SGHDT, CDR2 YYEEEE. Separate from the roughly 610-subject first cohort, the approximately 120-subject validation cohort was the one that the donors belonged to. Measured with immunoSEQ multiplex PCR; TCRdb has only the in-frame clones, and not every one. The table records fewer than 300,000 clones, approximately 90% of them present only once. The chain is built from TRBV5-6 and TRBJ2-1; 10 nucleotides match TRBD2. The sequencing input was PBMCs. The receptor's source is a woman younger than 30 in good health and CMV-seronegative. The CDR3 DNA is TGTGCCAGCCTCTCTGGGACTAGCGCCCACAATGAGCAGTTCTTC. Protein: CASLSGTSAHNEQFF.